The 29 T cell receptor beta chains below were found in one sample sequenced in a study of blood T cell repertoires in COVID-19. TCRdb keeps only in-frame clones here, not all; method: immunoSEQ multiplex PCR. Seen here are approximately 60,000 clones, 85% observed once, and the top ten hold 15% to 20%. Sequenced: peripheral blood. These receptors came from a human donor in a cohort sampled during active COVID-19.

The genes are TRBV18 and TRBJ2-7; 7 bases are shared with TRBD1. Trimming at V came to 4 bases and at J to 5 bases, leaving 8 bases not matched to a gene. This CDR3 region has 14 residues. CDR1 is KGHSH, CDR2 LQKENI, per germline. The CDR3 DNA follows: TGTGCCAGCTCACGGGGGACAGTTTCCGACGAGCAGTACTTC. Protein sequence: CASSRGTVSDEQYF. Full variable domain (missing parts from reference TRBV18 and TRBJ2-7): NAGVMQNPRHLVRRRGQEARLRCSPMKGHSHVYWYRQLPEEGLKFMVYLQKENIIDESGMPKERFSAEFPKEGPSILRIQQVVRGDSAAYFCASSRGTVSDEQYFGPGTRLTVT.

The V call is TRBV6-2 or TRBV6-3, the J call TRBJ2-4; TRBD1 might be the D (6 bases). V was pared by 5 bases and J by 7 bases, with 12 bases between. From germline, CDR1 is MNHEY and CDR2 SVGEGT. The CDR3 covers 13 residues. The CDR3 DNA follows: TGTGCCAGCAGTACCACACAGGGTAACATTCAGTACTTC. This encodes CASSTTQGNIQYF.

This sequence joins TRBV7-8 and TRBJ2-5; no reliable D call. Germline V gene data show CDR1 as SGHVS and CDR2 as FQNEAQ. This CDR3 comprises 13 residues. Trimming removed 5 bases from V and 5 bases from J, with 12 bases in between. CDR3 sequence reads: CASSRSREETQYF. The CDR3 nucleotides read TGTGCCAGCAGCCGCTCTCGCGAGGAGACCCAGTACTTC.

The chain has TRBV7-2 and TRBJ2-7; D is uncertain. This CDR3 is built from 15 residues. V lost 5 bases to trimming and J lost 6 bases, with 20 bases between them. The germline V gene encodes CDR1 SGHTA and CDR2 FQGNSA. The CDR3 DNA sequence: TGTGCCAGCAGCGCAATGAGCCTCGAGAATGGCGAGCAGTACTTC. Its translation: CASSAMSLENGEQYF.

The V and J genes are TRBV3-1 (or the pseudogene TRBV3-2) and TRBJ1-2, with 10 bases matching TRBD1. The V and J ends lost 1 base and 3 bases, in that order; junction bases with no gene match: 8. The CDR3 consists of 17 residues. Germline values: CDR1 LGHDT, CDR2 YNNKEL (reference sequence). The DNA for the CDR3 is TGTGCCAGCAGCCAAGCTACACCGGGACAGGGGCACTATGGCTACACCTTC. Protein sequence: CASSQATPGQGHYGYTF.

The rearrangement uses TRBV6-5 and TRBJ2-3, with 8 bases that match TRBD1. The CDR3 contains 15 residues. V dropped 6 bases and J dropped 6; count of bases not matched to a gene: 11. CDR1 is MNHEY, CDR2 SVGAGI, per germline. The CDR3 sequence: CASRGQVLRADTQYF. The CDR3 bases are TGTGCCAGCAGGGGACAGGTCCTAAGGGCGGATACGCAGTATTTT.

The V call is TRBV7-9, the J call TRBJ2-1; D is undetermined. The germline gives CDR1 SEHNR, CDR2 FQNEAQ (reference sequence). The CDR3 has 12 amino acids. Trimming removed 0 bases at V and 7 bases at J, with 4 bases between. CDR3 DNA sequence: TGTGCCAGCAGCTTAGCGCGAAATGAGCAGTTCTTC. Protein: CASSLARNEQFF.

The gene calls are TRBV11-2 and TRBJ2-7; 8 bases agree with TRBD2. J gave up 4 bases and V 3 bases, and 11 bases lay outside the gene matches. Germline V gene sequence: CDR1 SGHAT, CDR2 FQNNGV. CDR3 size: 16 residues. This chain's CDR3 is CASSFRVLGRAYEQYF. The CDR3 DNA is TGTGCCAGCAGCTTCCGGGTCCTCGGGAGGGCGTACGAGCAGTACTTC. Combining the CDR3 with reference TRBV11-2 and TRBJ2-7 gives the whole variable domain EAGVAQSPRYKIIEKRQSVAFWCNPISGHATLYWYQQILGQGPKLLIQFQNNGVVDDSQLPKDRFSAERLKGVDSTLKIQPAKLEDSAVYLCASSFRVLGRAYEQYFGPGTRLTVT.

The DNA of the CDR3 is TGTGCCAGCAGCTTAGGGGGCCTCACCCTGAACACCGGGGAGCTGTTTTTT. Protein product: CASSLGGLTLNTGELFF. The V and J genes are TRBV7-8 and TRBJ2-2, with a weak D call TRBD1 (5 bases). V was shortened by 1 base and J by 1 base, with 13 bases between the two germline ends. The CDR3 extends over 17 amino acids. Per germline, CDR1 SGHVS and CDR2 FQNEAQ.

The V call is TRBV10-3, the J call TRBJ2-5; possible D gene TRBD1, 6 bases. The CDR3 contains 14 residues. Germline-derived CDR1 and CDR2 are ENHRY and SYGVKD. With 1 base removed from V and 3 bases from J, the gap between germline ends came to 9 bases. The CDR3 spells CAISEYRVEETQYF. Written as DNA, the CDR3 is TGTGCCATCAGTGAGTACAGGGTAGAAGAGACCCAGTACTTC.

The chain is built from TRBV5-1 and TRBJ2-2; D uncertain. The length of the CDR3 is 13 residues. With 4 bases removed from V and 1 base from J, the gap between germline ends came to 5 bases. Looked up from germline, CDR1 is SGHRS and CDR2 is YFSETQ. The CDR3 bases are TGCGCCAGCAGCCTTTTGAACACCGGGGAGCTGTTTTTT. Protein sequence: CASSLLNTGELFF.

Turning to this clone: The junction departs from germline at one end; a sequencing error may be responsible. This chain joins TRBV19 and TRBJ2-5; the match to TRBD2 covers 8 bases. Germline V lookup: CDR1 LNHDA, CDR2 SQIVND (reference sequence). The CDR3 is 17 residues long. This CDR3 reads CASSIDGGGGPQGTQYF. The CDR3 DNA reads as TGTGCCAGTAGTATAGACGGGGGCGGGGGGCCGCAAGGGACCCAGTACTTC. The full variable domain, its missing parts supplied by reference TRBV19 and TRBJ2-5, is DGGITQSPKYLFRKEGQNVTLSCEQNLNHDAMYWYRQDPGQGLRLIYYSQIVNDFQKGDIAEGYSVSREKKESFPLTVTSAQKNPTAFYLCASSIDGGGGPQGTQYFGPGTRLLVL.

CDR3 region: CASSLAGYGYTF. CDR3 in DNA: TGCGCCAGCAGCTTGGCAGGGTATGGCTACACCTTC. The chain has TRBV5-1 and TRBJ1-2, with D possibly TRBD1 on 5 matching bases. The V gene's germline CDR1 is SGHRS and CDR2 YFSETQ. This CDR3 spans 12 amino acids. V lost 0 bases and J lost 5, with 5 bases in between.

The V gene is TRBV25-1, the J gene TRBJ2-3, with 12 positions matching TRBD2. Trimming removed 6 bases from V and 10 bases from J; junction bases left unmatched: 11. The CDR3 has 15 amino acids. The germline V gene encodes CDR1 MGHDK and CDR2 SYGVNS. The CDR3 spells CASRETSGGYLPQYF. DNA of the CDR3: TGTGCCAGCAGAGAGACTAGCGGGGGTTATCTGCCGCAGTATTTT. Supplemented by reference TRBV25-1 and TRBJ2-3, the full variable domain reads EADIYQTPRYLVIGTGKKITLECSQTMGHDKMYWYQQDPGMELHLIHYSYGVNSTEKGDLSSESTVSRIRTEHFPLTLESARPSHTSQYLCASRETSGGYLPQYFGPGTRLTVL.

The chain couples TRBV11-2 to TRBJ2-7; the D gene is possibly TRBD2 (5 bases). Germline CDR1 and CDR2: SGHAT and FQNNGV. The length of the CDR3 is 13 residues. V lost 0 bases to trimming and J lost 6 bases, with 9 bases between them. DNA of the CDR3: TGTGCCAGCAGCTTAGATTACGCGGGCGAGCAGTACTTC. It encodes CASSLDYAGEQYF.

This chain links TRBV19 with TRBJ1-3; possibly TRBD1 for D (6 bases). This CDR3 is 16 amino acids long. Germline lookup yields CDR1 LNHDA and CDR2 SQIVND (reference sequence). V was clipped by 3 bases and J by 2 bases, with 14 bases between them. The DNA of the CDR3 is TGTGCCAGTAGTATGGTCACAGGGCGTGCTGGAAACACCATATATTTT. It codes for CASSMVTGRAGNTIYF. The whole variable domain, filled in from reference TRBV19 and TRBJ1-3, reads DGGITQSPKYLFRKEGQNVTLSCEQNLNHDAMYWYRQDPGQGLRLIYYSQIVNDFQKGDIAEGYSVSREKKESFPLTVTSAQKNPTAFYLCASSMVTGRAGNTIYFGEGSWLTVV.

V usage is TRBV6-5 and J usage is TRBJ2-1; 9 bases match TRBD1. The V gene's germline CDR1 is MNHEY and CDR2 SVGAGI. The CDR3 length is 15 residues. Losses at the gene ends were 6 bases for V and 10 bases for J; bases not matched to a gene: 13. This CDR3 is CASRGQGPPLREQFF. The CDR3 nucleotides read TGTGCCAGCAGGGGACAGGGCCCTCCTCTTAGGGAGCAGTTCTTC.

CDR3 loop: CASSQEGDRVYTQYF. The CDR3 DNA is TGCGCCAGCAGCCAGGAGGGCGACAGGGTATATACGCAGTATTTT. The gene calls are TRBV4-1 and TRBJ2-3; TRBD1 might be the D (7 bases). The CDR3 has 15 amino acids. V was shortened by 3 bases and J by 7 bases, with 17 bases between the two germline ends. Looked up from germline, CDR1 is MGHRA and CDR2 is YSYEKL.

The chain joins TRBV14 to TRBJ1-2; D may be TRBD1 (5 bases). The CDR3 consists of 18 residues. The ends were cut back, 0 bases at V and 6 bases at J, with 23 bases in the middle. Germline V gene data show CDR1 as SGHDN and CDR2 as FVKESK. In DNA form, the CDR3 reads TGTGCCAGCAGCCAAGATAGGGCCTTTATGGGCTCAGGGAATGGCTACACCTTC. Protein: CASSQDRAFMGSGNGYTF.

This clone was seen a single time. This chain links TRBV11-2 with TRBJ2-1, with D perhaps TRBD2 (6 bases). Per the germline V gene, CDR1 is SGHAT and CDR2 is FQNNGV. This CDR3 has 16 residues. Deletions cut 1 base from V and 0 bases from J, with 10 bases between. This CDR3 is CASSLGRGSSYNEQFF. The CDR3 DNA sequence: TGTGCCAGCAGCTTAGGGCGGGGTAGCTCCTACAATGAGCAGTTCTTC.

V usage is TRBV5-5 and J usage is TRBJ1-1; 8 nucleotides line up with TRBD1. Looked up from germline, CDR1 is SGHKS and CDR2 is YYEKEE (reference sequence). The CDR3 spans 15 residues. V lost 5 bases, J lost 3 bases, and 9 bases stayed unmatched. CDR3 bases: TGTGCCAGCAGACCTGCCCTGACAGGGGACACTGAAGCTTTCTTT. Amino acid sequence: CASRPALTGDTEAFF.

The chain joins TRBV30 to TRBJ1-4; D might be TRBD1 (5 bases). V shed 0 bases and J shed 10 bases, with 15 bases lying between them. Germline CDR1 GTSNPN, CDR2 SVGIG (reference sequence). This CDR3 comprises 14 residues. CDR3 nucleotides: TGTGCCTGGAGTGTATGGCGGCAGGGCGGAAAACTGTTTTTT. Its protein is CAWSVWRQGGKLFF.

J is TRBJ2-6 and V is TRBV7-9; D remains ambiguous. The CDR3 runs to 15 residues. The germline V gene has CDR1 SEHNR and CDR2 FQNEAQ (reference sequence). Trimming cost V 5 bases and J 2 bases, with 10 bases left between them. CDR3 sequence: CASSPPRTGANVLTF. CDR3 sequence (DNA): TGTGCCAGCAGCCCCCCCAGAACTGGGGCCAACGTCCTGACTTTC.

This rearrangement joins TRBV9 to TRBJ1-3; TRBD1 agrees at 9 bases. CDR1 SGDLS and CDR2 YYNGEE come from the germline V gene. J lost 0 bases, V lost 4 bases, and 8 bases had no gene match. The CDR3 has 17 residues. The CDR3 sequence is CASSPRQGVSSGNTIYF. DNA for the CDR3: TGTGCCAGCAGCCCTAGACAGGGGGTCTCCTCTGGAAACACCATATATTTT.

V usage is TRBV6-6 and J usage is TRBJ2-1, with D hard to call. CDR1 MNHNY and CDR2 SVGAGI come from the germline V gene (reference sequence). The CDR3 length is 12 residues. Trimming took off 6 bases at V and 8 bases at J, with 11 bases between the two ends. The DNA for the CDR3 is TGTGCCAGCAGCCAAACTTCTCATGAGCAGTTCTTC. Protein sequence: CASSQTSHEQFF.

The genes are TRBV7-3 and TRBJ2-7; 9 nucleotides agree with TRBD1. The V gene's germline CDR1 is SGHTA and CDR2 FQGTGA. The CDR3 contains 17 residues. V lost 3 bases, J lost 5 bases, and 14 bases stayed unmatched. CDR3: CASSFSVLTGGANEQYF. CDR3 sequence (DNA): TGTGCCAGCAGCTTTTCTGTTCTGACAGGGGGAGCGAACGAGCAGTACTTC.

CDR3 nucleotide sequence: TGTGCCAGCAGCTTGGGCAGGAACGGCTATGGCTACACCTTC. Translating it yields CASSLGRNGYGYTF. This chain connects TRBV5-8 to TRBJ1-2; D is unresolved. Germline assignment: CDR1 SGHTS and CDR2 YDEGEE. This CDR3 comprises 14 residues. V was pared by 0 bases and J by 4 bases, with 10 bases between.

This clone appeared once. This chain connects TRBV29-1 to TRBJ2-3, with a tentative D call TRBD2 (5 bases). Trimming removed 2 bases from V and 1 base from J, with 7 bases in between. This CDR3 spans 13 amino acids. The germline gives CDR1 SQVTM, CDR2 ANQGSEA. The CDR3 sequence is CSVELGGTDTQYF. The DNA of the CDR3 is TGCAGCGTTGAACTCGGGGGCACAGATACGCAGTATTTT.

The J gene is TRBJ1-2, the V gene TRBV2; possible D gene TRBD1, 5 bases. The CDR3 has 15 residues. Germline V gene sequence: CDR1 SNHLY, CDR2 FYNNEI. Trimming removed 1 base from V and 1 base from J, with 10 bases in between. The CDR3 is CASSEGVGGNYGYTF. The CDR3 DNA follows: TGTGCCAGCAGTGAAGGGGTGGGGGGTAACTATGGCTACACCTTC.